This TCR beta chain was recovered during a study of technical replicates of blood from a few donors. The CDR3 runs to 14 residues. V dropped 7 bases and J dropped 1 base, with 14 bases sitting between them. Germline V gives CDR1 SGDLS, CDR2 YYNGEE. Repertoires were generated with immunoSEQ multiplex PCR, while TCRdb's copy carries only in-frame clones and drops some. The table has 65,000 to 80,000 clones, over 95% seen once. Sample: T cells isolated from PBMCs. The chain carries TRBV9 and TRBJ1-2; TRBD1 might be the D (6 bases). The TCR originated in a human donor in good health. In DNA, the CDR3 is TGTGCCAGCGGAAAGGACAGTGGTAACTATGGCTACACCTTC. This gives the protein CASGKDSGNYGYTF. The full variable domain, in which reference TRBV9 and TRBJ1-2 provide the parts outside the CDR3, is DSGVTQTPKHLITATGQRVTLRCSPRSGDLSVYWYQQSLDQGLQFLIQYYNGEERAKGNILERFSAQQFPDLHSELNLSSLELGDSALYFCASGKDSGNYGYTFGSGTRLTVV.